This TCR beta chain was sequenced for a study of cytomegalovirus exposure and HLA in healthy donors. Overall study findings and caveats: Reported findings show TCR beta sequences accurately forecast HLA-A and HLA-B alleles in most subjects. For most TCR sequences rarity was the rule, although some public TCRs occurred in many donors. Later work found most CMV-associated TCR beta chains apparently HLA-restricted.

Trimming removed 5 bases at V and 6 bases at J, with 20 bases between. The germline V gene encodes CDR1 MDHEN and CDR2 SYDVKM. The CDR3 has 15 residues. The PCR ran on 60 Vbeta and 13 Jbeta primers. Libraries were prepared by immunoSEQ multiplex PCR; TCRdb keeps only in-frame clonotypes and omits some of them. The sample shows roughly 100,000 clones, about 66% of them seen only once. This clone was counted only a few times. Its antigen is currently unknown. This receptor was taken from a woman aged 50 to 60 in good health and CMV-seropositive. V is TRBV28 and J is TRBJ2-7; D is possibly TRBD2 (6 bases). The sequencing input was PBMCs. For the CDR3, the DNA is TGTGCCAGCAGTCCCTTGGACGCGGGGATAGGCGAGCAGTACTTC. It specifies CASSPLDAGIGEQYF.